This T cell receptor (beta chain) was captured by sequencing in a study of T-cell memory formation after mild COVID-19 (dated by TCRdb to the early 2020s). About the full investigation: TCR sequence clusters from the two donors were largely donor specific. In two donors, T-cell clones that expanded and contracted after mild COVID-19 were followed by sequencing TCRalpha and TCRbeta repertoires longitudinally. Two young, previously healthy adult volunteers, one female and one male, were included in the cohort.

TCRdb names Illumina NovaSeq 6000 as the instrument used. TCRalpha and TCRbeta cDNA libraries were constructed by 5'RACE with constant-segment primers, with sample barcodes and unique molecular identifiers being introduced. RNA was extracted from every sample with Trizol reagent. The libraries were amplified in two PCR steps, and the second step added a second sample barcode and Illumina TruSeq adapters. Sequencing of the libraries was done on an Illumina NovaSeq, producing 2 x 150 bp paired-end reads. On the study's bioinformatics: The reads were demultiplexed and collapsed into UMI-guided consensus sequences using migec v1.2.7. Using mixcr v2.1.11, UMI consensuses were aligned to TRA and TRB V and J templates and then assembled into clonotypes. Expanded or contracted clonotypes were those called significant by both edgeR and NoisET, with noise models trained on biological replicates. For edgeR calls, the thresholds were a false discovery rate-adjusted p below 0.01 and a log2 fold-change of 1. PCA with hierarchical clustering of max-normalized trajectories of the 1000 most abundant clonotypes was used as exploratory dynamics analysis. Separately sequenced CD4+ and CD8+ repertoires were used to assign the CD4 or CD8 phenotype of responding clones. The public sequencing data were trimmed at Q25 with fastp and processed into clonotypes with MiXCR by TCRdb, which kept only in-frame beta chains. Every entry covers one CDR3 protein and lists the most common genes and DNA from its rows. TCRdb's processing, not the authors', yielded these V and J calls. Here the sample has hundreds of thousands of distinct CDR3 sequences; 25% to 30% occur a single time. The ten largest clonotypes hold around an eighth of the sample.

On this clonotype: Its cognate antigen has yet to be identified. Base-call qualities are not available, and no considerably larger clone is one nucleotide away.

Broad study findings and their caveats: Contracting CD4+ clones appeared mostly in the CM and EM memory subsets, whereas CD8+ clones were enriched in EMRA. The detection of some responding clones in pre-infection memory suggests that pre-existing cross-reactive memory T cells joined the SARS-CoV-2 response. The second-wave clones that peaked on day 37 were not confirmed to be SARS-CoV-2 specific. The study included only a couple of mild cases, and larger cohorts that include severe cases with pre-infection samples were judged to be necessary. Clones that contracted from day 15 to 85 showed balanced CD4/CD8 phenotypes, whereas a second wave of clones that expanded from day 15 to 37 leaned towards CD4+.

Ficoll-Paque density gradient centrifugation was used to isolate PBMCs. V has 6 bases trimmed and J has 4 bases trimmed; junction bases matching no gene number 4. Spanning cysteine to phenylalanine, the CDR3 consists of 13 amino acids. Only the CDR3 part of the read is kept: 39 bases, read in frame from the first base. Reading the germline V gene (reference sequence) gives CDR1 DFQATT and CDR2 SNEGSKA. The chain joins TRBV20-1 to TRBJ2-3, with 10 bases in between that match TRBD1. This TCR came from an adult woman who had mild COVID-19 (a few samples of this study predate the infection). The sample titles of this study are shuffled in the database, so cell type and time point are left out; the donor was told from shared clones. The sample was PBMCs or a T cell subset sorted from them (not recorded which). The nucleotide sequence reads TGCAGTGCCAGGACAGGGGGGTCAGATACGCAGTATTTT. It is translated as CSARTGGSDTQYF.